The rows below give T cell receptor beta chains drawn from one sample of a study of T cells after yellow fever vaccination. TCRdb itself ran the 5' RACE reads through MiXCR, one entry per CDR3 protein. Of about 240,000 distinct CDR3 sequences listed, about 7.1% are singletons. The sample here was CD4+ T cells sorted from PBMCs, taken 15 days after the yellow fever booster vaccination. The receptors originated from a young man who received the YFV17D yellow fever vaccine. Both conserved end residues are part of each CDR3. D genes are given only for firm matches. The listing skips clone size in some rows; elsewhere it reads once, few, many or a size class.

14	TRBV5-1	few	TRBJ1-5	TRBD1	CASSLGQEDQPQHF	TGCGCCAGCAGCCTCGGACAGGAAGATCAGCCCCAGCATTTT
13	TRBV10-2	many	TRBJ1-1	.	CASSAITGSEAFF	TGCGCCAGCAGTGCTATTACGGGGTCTGAAGCTTTCTTT
14	TRBV20-1	few	TRBJ2-2	.	CSAVRATNTGELFF	TGCAGTGCTGTTAGGGCGACGAACACCGGGGAGCTGTTTTTT
15	TRBV6-1	.	TRBJ2-2	.	CASSPGETRTGELFF	TGTGCCAGCAGTCCCGGTGAGACCCGGACCGGGGAGCTGTTTTTT
15	TRBV20-1	many	TRBJ2-5	TRBD2	CSARDSGRAGETQYF	TGCAGTGCTAGAGATAGCGGGAGGGCCGGAGAGACCCAGTACTTC
11	TRBV20-1	few	TRBJ1-2	.	CSARQIYGYTF	TGCAGTGCGCGCCAGATCTATGGCTACACCTTC
15	TRBV4-3	many	TRBJ2-7	TRBD1	CASSQGVQGDYEQYF	TGCGCCAGCAGCCAAGGTGTACAGGGGGACTACGAGCAGTACTTC
14	TRBV7-2	few	TRBJ2-1	TRBD2	CASSLMGGSDEQFF	TGTGCCAGCAGCTTAATGGGCGGGAGTGATGAGCAGTTCTTC
15	TRBV7-8	many	TRBJ2-5	TRBD1	CASSLGSGGRETQYF	TGTGCCAGCAGCTTAGGGTCAGGGGGCAGGGAGACCCAGTACTTC
16	TRBV6-5	few	TRBJ2-2	TRBD1	CASSYDRGINTGELFF	TGTGCCAGCAGTTATGACAGGGGGATCAACACCGGGGAGCTGTTTTTT
16	TRBV20-1	few	TRBJ2-4	TRBD2	CCAREVSGKAKNIQYF	TGCTGTGCTAGAGAAGTTAGCGGGAAAGCCAAAAACATTCAGTACTTC
15	TRBV7-2	few	TRBJ2-5	.	CASSSIDLAGETQYF	TGTGCCAGCAGCTCAATAGACCTGGCCGGGGAGACCCAGTACTTC
14	TRBV6-5	few	TRBJ1-6	.	CASSYSGTNSPLHF	TGTGCCAGCAGTTACTCCGGAACCAATTCACCCCTCCACTTT
14	TRBV20-1	many	TRBJ2-5	.	CSATRDLLQETQYF	TGCAGTGCTACCAGGGATCTTCTCCAAGAGACCCAGTACTTC
15	TRBV7-2	few	TRBJ2-7	TRBD2	CASSLRLAGIYEQYF	TGTGCCAGCAGCTTACGGCTAGCGGGAATTTACGAGCAGTACTTC
16	TRBV29-1	.	TRBJ2-7	TRBD2	CSVAGGGGRKGYEQYF	TGCAGCGTTGCTGGGGGTGGCGGGAGGAAAGGTTACGAGCAGTACTTC
12	TRBV29-1	.	TRBJ2-4	TRBD2	CSGTSESNIQYF	TGCAGCGGGACTAGCGAATCAAACATTCAGTACTTC
14	TRBV5-6	many	TRBJ2-1	TRBD2	CASSLVGRDNEQFF	TGTGCCAGCAGCTTGGTCGGGAGGGACAATGAGCAGTTCTTC
11	TRBV29-1	few	TRBJ2-7	.	CSGGTQYEQYF	TGCAGCGGTGGGACTCAATACGAGCAGTACTTC
14	TRBV20-1	.	TRBJ2-5	TRBD2	CSAAPTSGFENRNF	TGCAGTGCCGCCCCTACTAGCGGGTTTGAGAACCGCAACTTC
14	TRBV7-8	.	TRBJ1-2	.	CASSSQGPLRGYTF	TGTGCCAGCAGCTCCCAGGGGCCCCTTAGAGGCTACACCTTC
14	TRBV14	few	TRBJ2-2	.	CASSPGGYSGELFF	TGTGCCAGCAGCCCCGGGGGCTACTCCGGGGAGCTGTTTTTT
16	TRBV5-1	few	TRBJ1-6	.	CASSLERREYNSPLHF	TGCGCCAGCAGCTTGGAAAGACGGGAGTACAATTCACCCCTCCACTTT
17	TRBV3-1	.	TRBJ2-6	.	CASSRATSRSGANVLTF	TGTGCCAGCAGCCGGGCCACATCCCGCTCTGGGGCCAACGTCCTGACTTTC
14	TRBV20-1	few	TRBJ1-2	.	CSARDFTTNYGYTF	TGCAGTGCTAGAGATTTTACAACTAACTATGGCTACACCTTC
13	TRBV19	.	TRBJ2-5	.	CASSTTGWETQYF	TGTGCCAGTAGTACCACGGGGTGGGAGACCCAGTACTTC
12	TRBV6-2/TRBV6-3	.	TRBJ2-7	.	CASTNSGYEQYF	TGTGCCAGCACCAACTCGGGCTACGAGCAGTACTTC
12	TRBV6-5	many	TRBJ1-4	.	CASRGPNEKLFF	TGTGCCAGTAGAGGTCCTAATGAAAAACTGTTTTTT